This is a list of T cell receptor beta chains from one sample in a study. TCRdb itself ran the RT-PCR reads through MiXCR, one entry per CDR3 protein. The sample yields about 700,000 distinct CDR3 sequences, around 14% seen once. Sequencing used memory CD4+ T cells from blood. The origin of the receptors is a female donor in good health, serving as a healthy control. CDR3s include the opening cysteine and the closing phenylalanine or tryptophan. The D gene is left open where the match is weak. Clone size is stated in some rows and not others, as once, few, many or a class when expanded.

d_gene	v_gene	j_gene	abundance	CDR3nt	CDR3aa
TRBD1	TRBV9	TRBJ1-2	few	TGTGCCAGCAGCTCGACGGACAGGGGGCATGGCTACACCTTC	CASSSTDRGHGYTF
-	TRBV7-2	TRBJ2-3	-	TGTGCCAGCAGCGCAGTAGATACGCAGTATTTT	CASSAVDTQYF
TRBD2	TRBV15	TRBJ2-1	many	TGTGCCACCAGGGGACTAGCGGCTTACAATGAGCAGTTCTTC	CATRGLAAYNEQFF
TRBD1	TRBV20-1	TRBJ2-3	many	TGCAGTGCTAGAGATCGAACAGGGGCAGATACGCAGTATTTT	CSARDRTGADTQYF
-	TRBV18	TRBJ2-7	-	TGTGCCAGCTCACTCGGGACGTTCCGGGACGAGCAGTACTTC	CASSLGTFRDEQYF
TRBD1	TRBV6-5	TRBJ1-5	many	TGTGCCAGCAGTGGGACAGGGAGGCAGCCCCAGCATTTT	CASSGTGRQPQHF
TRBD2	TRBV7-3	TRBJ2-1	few	TGTGCCAGCAGCGGAGGAGGCGGGAGCTCCTACAATGAGCAGTTCTTC	CASSGGGGSSYNEQFF
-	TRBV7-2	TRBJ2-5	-	TGTGCCAGCAGCTTAGTTGAGTTTGCGGAGACCCAGTACTTC	CASSLVEFAETQYF
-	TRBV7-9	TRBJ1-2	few	TGTGCCAGCAGCCGAAGTCTGCATGGCTACACCTTC	CASSRSLHGYTF
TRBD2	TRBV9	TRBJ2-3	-	TGTGCCAGCAGCGTAGGACTAGCGAGCACAGATACGCAGTATTTT	CASSVGLASTDTQYF
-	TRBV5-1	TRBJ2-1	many	TGCGCCAGCAGCTTGGGTGCAGACAATGAGCAGTTCTTC	CASSLGADNEQFF
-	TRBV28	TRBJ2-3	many	TGTGCCAGTCGGGCTACTAGCACAGATACGCAGTATTTT	CASRATSTDTQYF
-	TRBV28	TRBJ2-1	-	TGTGCCAGCACCCGCTCGATGGGGAGCTCCTACAATGAGCAGTTCTTC	CASTRSMGSSYNEQFF
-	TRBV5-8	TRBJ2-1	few	TGTGCCAGCAGCTCCCCCAGCAGGGAAGTCTACAATGAGCAGTTCTTC	CASSSPSREVYNEQFF
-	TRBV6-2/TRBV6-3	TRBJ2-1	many	TGTGCCAGCAGCAAAGGAAGGGGCGGGTCCTATGAGCAGTTCTTC	CASSKGRGGSYEQFF
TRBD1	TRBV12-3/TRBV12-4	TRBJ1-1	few	TGTGCCAGCAGTTTAGAGGGGGCGCTTACTGAAGCTTTCTTT	CASSLEGALTEAFF
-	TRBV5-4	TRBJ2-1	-	TGTGCCAGCAGCCCGGGGGAGGGGGTGTACAATGAGCAGTTCTTC	CASSPGEGVYNEQFF
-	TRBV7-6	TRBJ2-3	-	TGTGCCAGCAGCCGAAGAGTACTATCGCACACAGATACGCAGTATTTT	CASSRRVLSHTDTQYF
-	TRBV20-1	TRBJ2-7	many	TGCAGCGGGACTCTCGGGACAGTAACCTACGAGCAGTACTTC	CSGTLGTVTYEQYF
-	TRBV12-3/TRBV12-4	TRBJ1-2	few	TGTGCCAGCAGTTTTGACGGTATGGGGGGCTACACCTTC	CASSFDGMGGYTF
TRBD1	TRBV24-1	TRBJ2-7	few	TGTGCCACCAGTGATACGGGGACAGGGAGGGATAACTTC	CATSDTGTGRDNF
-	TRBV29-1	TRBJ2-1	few	TGCAGCGTTGAAGGAGGAGTGCAGCTGGTCGCCAATGAGCAGTTCTTC	CSVEGGVQLVANEQFF
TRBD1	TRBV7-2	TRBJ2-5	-	TGTGCCAGCAGCGAACAGGGGGCGCACCAAGAGACCCAGTACTTC	CASSEQGAHQETQYF